This T cell receptor (beta chain) was recovered during a study of CD8 T cells in ankylosing spondylitis (dated by TCRdb to 2016 to 2017). Broadly, across the study: The study profiled T cell receptor beta repertoires in healthy donors and ankylosing spondylitis patients to find disease-linked TCR variants. The full study cohort was made up of 25 ankylosing spondylitis patients and 108 healthy donors. Peripheral blood was sampled, and synovial fluid was also collected from ankylosing spondylitis patients. What the work shows at the level of the full study, not this receptor alone: A TCR beta motif made up of 7 to 9 highly homologous amino acid variants appeared to be characteristic of blood from ankylosing spondylitis patients. The disease-linked clones showed a CD8+ phenotype and occurred at relatively low frequencies in peripheral blood. Some motif variants had previously been reported in the synovial fluid and blood of reactive arthritis patients, which suggests shared mechanisms of disease initiation. According to the report, matched synovial fluid samples from ankylosing spondylitis patients were significantly enriched for the disease-linked clones.

Only a few counts were recorded for this clonotype. Its antigen is not yet known. Nothing much larger sits one base from this clone, and base qualities are not available. TCRdb shows the sequencer as Illumina HiSeq 2500. TCR beta libraries were prepared by quantitative 5'-RACE with molecular barcodes. Per the original workflow: A new computational method, built on a probabilistic model of VDJ rearrangement, was used to identify disease-linked TCR variants. Clones were called with MiXCR by TCRdb after fastp trimmed the public reads at Q25, and only in-frame beta chains were retained. CDR3 protein sequences are deduplicated, and each keeps its most common genes and DNA. The V and J calls come from TCRdb's annotation, not from the publication. For this sample there are a few hundred thousand distinct CDR3 sequences; under 25% appear just once. Of the sample, around 17% is held by the ten largest clones.

Including cysteine and phenylalanine, the CDR3 has 13 amino acids. Only CDR3 DNA is held: 39 bases, read in frame from base 1. CDR1 and CDR2 (ENHRY, SYGVKD) derive from the germline V gene. V has 9 bases trimmed and J has 4 bases trimmed; junction bases matching no gene number 7. The rearrangement combines TRBV10-3 with TRBJ2-7, with 9 bases aligning to TRBD1. The specimen was blood, either unsorted or a sorted T cell fraction (not recorded which). This clonotype was obtained from a male donor with ankylosing spondylitis. The sequenced DNA is TGTGCCATGGCCGGGACAGGGTCTTACGAGCAGTACTTC. This is translated as CAMAGTGSYEQYF.